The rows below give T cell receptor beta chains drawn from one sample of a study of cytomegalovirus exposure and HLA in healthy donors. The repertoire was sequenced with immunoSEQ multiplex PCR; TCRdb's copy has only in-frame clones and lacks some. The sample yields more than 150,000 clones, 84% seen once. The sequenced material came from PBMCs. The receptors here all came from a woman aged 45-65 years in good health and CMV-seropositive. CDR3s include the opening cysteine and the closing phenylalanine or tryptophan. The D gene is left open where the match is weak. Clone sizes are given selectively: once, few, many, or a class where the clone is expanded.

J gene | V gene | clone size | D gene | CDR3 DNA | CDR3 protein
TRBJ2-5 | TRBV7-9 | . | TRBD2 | TGTGCCAGCAGCTCGATCACTAGCGGGGGCCTCCAAGAGACCCAGTACTTC | CASSSITSGGLQETQYF
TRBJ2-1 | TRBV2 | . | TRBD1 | TGTGGCAGCTCCTCGGGACCGGGACAGATCTACAATGAGCAGTTCTTC | CGSSSGPGQIYNEQFF
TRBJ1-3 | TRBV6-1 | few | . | TGTGCCAGCGACAGAAGGTCTGGAAACACCATATATTTT | CASDRRSGNTIYF
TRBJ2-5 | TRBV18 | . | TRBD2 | TGTGCCAGCTCACCGGGGAGGGGCCAAGAGACCCAGTACTTC | CASSPGRGQETQYF
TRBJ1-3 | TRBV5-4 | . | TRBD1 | TGTGCCAGCAGCTTGGGACAGGGGGCGCTTGGAAACACCATATATTTT | CASSLGQGALGNTIYF
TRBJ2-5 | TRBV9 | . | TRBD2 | TGTGCCAGCAGCCCTAGCGGGGGGCCGGTCGAGACCCAGTACTTC | CASSPSGGPVETQYF
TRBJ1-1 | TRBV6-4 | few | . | TGTGCCAGCAGTGTAGAAGTTAACACTGAAGCTTTCTTT | CASSVEVNTEAFF
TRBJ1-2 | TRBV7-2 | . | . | TGTGCCAGCAGCTTAGATGGAGTAGGGGCCCGCTATGGCTACACCTTC | CASSLDGVGARYGYTF
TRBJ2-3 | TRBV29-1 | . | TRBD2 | TGCAGCGTTGGGGAGGGACGTTACACAGATACGCAGTATTTT | CSVGEGRYTDTQYF
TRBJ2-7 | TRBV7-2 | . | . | TGTGCCAGCAGCTTAGTTACAGGCGATACCTACGAGCAGTACTTC | CASSLVTGDTYEQYF
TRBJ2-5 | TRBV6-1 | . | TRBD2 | TGTGCCAGCAGGGGCGGGGCTAGCGGGGTTGAGACCCAGTACTTC | CASRGGASGVETQYF
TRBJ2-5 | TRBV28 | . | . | TGTGCCAGCACGGGCCTCCGGGGAGAGACCCAGTACTTC | CASTGLRGETQYF
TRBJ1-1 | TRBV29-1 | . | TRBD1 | TGCAGCGCTATGGCCGGGACAGGGGGGGGCACTGAAGCTTTCTTT | CSAMAGTGGGTEAFF
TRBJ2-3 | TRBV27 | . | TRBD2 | TGTGCCAGCAGTTTATTTGCGGGGGGGCCCCTCACAGATACGCAGTATTTT | CASSLFAGGPLTDTQYF
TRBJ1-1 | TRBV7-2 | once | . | TGTGCCAGCAGCTTTATGGCGGCGGCCAATGAAGCTTTCTTT | CASSFMAAANEAFF
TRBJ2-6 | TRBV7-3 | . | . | TGTGCCAGCAGCTCCACCCACACATTGACAGACTCTGGGGCCAACGTCCTGACTTTC | CASSSTHTLTDSGANVLTF
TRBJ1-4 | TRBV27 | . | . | TGTGCCAGCAGTTTATCAGGACTCGGACAGCCTAATGAAAAACTGTTTTTT | CASSLSGLGQPNEKLFF
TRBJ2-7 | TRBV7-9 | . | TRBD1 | TGTGCCAGCAGCTTAGATACAGGGGGGCCCTACGAGCAGTACTTC | CASSLDTGGPYEQYF
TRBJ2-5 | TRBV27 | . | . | TGTGCCAGCAGTTCCGGGATAGGGGAGACCCAGTACTTC | CASSSGIGETQYF
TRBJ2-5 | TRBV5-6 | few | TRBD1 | TGTGCCAGCAGCCATATAAGACAGGGAAAAGAGACCCAGTACTTC | CASSHIRQGKETQYF
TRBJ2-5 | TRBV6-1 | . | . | TGTGCCAGCAGTCCCCGGACTATCCAAGAGACCCAGTACTTC | CASSPRTIQETQYF
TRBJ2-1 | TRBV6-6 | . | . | TGTGCCAGCAGAACAGGGTCCGGAGAGTTCTTC | CASRTGSGEFF
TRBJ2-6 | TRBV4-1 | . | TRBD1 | TGCGCCCGCACCCCAAGTTTCCAGGGGGCGGCTGGGGCCAACGTCCCGACTTTC | CARTPSFQGAAGANVPTF
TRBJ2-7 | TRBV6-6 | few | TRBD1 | TGTGCCAGCAGGAACTTCGGGACAGGCTACGAGCAGTACTTC | CASRNFGTGYEQYF
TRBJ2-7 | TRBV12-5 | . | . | TGTGCTAGTGGTCCCAGGGGGGTCTACGAGCAGTACTTC | CASGPRGVYEQYF
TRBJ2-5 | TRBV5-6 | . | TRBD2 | TGTGCCAGCAGCTCTACCTTGACTAGCGGGGGGCCCCAAGAGACCCAGTACTTC | CASSSTLTSGGPQETQYF
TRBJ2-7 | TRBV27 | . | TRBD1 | TGTGCCAGCCGGGACAGGGGACGTCACGAGCAGTACTTC | CASRDRGRHEQYF
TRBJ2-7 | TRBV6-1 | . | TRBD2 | TGTGCCAGCGGTAATTTAGCGGGGCGCTCCTACGAGCAGTACTTC | CASGNLAGRSYEQYF
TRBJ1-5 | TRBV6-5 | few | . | TGTGCCAGCAGTGGCCGGGGAAGCAATCAGCCCCAGCATTTT | CASSGRGSNQPQHF
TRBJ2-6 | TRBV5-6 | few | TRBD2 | TGTGCCAGCAGCCTGGGACTAGCACCTGGGGCCAACGTCCTGACTTTC | CASSLGLAPGANVLTF
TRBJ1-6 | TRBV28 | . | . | TGTGCCAGCAGTTTAACGGTCGATAATTCACCCCTCCACTTT | CASSLTVDNSPLHF
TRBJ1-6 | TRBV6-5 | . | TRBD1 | TGTGCCAGCAGTCCTGGGACAGCTGCACCCCTCCACTTT | CASSPGTAAPLHF
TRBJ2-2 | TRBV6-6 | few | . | TGTGCCAGCAGTTACTCGTCAGGGGCCGGGGAGCTGTTTTTT | CASSYSSGAGELFF
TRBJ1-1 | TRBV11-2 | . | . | TGTGCCAGCAGCCCCCCAGGGATTTACACTGAAGCTTTCTTT | CASSPPGIYTEAFF
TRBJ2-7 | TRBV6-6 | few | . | TGTGCCAGCAGGGTTCGGGTGGACTACGAGCAGTACTTC | CASRVRVDYEQYF
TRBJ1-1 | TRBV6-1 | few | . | TGTGCCAGCAGTGAAACCCCCGGGGGTTGGACTGAAGCTTTCTTT | CASSETPGGWTEAFF